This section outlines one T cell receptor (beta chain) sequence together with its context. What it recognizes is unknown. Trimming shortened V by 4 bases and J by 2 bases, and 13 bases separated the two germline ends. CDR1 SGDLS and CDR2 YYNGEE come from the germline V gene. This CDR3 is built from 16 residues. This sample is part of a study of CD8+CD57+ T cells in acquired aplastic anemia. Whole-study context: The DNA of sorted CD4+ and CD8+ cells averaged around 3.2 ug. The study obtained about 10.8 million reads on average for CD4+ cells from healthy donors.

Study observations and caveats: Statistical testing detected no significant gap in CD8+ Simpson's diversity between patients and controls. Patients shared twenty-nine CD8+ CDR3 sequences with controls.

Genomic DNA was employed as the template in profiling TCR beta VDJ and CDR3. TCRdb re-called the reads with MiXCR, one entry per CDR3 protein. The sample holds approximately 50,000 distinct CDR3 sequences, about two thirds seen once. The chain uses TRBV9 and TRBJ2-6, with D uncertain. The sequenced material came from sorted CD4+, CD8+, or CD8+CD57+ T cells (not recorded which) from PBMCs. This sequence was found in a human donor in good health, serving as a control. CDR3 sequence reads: CASSPRWVAGANVLTF. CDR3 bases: TGTGCCAGCAGCCCTAGATGGGTTGCTGGGGCCAACGTCCTGACTTTC. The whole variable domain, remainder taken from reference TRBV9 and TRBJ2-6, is DSGVTQTPKHLITATGQRVTLRCSPRSGDLSVYWYQQSLDQGLQFLIQYYNGEERAKGNILERFSAQQFPDLHSELNLSSLELGDSALYFCASSPRWVAGANVLTFGAGSRLTVL.